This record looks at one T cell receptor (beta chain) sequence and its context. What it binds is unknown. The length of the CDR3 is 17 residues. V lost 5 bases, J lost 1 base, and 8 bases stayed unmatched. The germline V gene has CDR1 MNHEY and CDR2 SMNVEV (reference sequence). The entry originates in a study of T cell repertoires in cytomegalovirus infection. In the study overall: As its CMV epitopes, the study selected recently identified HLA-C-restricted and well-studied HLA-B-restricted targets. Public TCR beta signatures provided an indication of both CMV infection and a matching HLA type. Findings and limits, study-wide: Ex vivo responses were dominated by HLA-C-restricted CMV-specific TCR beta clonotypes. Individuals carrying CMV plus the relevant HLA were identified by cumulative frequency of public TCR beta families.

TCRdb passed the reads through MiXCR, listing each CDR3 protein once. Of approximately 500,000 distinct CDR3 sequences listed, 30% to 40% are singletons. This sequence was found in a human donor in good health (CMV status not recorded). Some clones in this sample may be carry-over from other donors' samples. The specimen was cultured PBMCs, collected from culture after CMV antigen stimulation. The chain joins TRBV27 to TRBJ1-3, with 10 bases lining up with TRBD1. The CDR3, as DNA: TGTGCCAGCAGTACCGGGACAGGGGTTTTTTCTGGAAACACCATATATTTT. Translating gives CASSTGTGVFSGNTIYF.